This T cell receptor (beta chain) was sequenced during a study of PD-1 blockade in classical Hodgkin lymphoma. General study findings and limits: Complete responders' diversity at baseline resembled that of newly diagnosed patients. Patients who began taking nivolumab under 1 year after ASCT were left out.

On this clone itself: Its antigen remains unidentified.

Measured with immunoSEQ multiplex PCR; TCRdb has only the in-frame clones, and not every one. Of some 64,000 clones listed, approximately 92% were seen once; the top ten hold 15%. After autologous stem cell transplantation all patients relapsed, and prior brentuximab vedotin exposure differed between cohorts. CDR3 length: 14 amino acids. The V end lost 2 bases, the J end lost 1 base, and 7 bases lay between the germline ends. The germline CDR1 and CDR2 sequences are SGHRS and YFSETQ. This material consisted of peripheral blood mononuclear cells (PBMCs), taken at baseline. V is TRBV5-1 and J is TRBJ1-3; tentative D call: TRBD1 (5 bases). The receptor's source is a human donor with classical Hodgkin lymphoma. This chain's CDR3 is CASSLAGSGNTIYF. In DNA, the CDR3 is TGCGCCAGCAGCTTAGCAGGGTCTGGAAACACCATATATTTT.